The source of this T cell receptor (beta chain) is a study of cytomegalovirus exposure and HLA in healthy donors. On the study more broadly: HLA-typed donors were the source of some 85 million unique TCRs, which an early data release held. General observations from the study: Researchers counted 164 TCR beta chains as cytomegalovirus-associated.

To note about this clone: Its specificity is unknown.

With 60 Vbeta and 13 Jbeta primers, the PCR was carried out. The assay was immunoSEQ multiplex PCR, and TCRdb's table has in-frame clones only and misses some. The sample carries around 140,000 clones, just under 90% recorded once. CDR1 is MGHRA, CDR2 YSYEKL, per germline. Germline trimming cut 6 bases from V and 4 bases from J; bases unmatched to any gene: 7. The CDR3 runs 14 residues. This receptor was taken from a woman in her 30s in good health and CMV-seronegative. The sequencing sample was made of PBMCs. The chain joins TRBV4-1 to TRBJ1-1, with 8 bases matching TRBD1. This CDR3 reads CASSRGQGFTEAFF. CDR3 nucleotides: TGCGCCAGCAGTCGAGGACAGGGATTCACTGAAGCTTTCTTT.